Listed here are 15 T cell receptor beta chains from one sample, sequenced in a study of T cell responses to AZD1222 COVID-19 vaccine. Assay: immunoSEQ multiplex PCR; the TCRdb copy retains only in-frame clones and omits some. The sample holds 130,000 to 150,000 clones, roughly 84% seen once. The sequencing here drew on peripheral blood, taken 28 days after the second AZD1222 dose. Receptors originate from an adult who received the AZD1222 COVID-19 vaccine.

The gene calls are TRBV10-3 and TRBJ1-1; unclear D gene. Trimming took 0 bases from V and 5 from J, leaving 7 bases between them. The V gene's germline CDR1 is ENHRY and CDR2 SYGVKD. CDR3 length equals 13 residues. The CDR3 bases are TGTGCCATCAGTGAGTCGGCCTTGACTGAAGCTTTCTTT. Its protein product is CAISESALTEAFF.

The J gene is TRBJ1-2, the V gene TRBV6-6; 9 bases line up with TRBD1. The CDR3 covers 16 residues. The germline V gene encodes CDR1 MNHNY and CDR2 SVGAGI (reference sequence). V lost 5 bases, J lost 4 bases, and 11 bases stayed unmatched. The chain's CDR3 is CASSPGQGNLFYGYTF. The CDR3 DNA reads as TGTGCCAGCAGTCCGGGACAGGGCAATTTGTTCTATGGCTACACCTTC.

This clone has a single count. V gene TRBV7-9 combines with J gene TRBJ1-5; D is uncertain. The CDR3 is 14 residues long. V was clipped by 4 bases and J by 6 bases, with 13 bases between them. In germline, CDR1 is SEHNR, CDR2 FQNEAQ (reference sequence). This CDR3 is CASSSGSGRQPQHF. DNA of the CDR3: TGTGCCAGCAGCTCCGGCAGCGGACGTCAGCCCCAGCATTTT.

This chain uses TRBV9 with TRBJ2-2; D unclear. CDR3 size: 14 residues. The germline V gene has CDR1 SGDLS and CDR2 YYNGEE. Trimming took off 3 bases at V and 0 bases at J, with 6 bases between the two ends. The CDR3 DNA sequence: TGTGCCAGCAGCGCCGCCGCGAACACCGGGGAGCTGTTTTTT. Translation: CASSAAANTGELFF.

The CDR3, as DNA: TGTGCCACCAGCACTGGGACTAGCAATGAGCAGTTCTTC. Translating gives CATSTGTSNEQFF. V usage is TRBV15 and J usage is TRBJ2-1; 8 nucleotides agree with TRBD2. The germline CDR1 and CDR2 sequences are LNHNV and YYDKDF (reference sequence). V was pared by 4 bases and J by 6 bases, with 2 bases of the junction left unmatched. The CDR3 covers 13 residues.

The chain has TRBV7-6 and TRBJ1-1, with D hard to call. This CDR3 is 12 amino acids long. Trimming shortened V by 5 bases and J by 5 bases, and 9 bases separated the two germline ends. CDR1 is SGHVS, CDR2 FNYEAQ, per germline. CDR3 DNA sequence: TGTGCCAGCAGCCCCCGGTTGACTGAAGCTTTCTTT. Translation gives CASSPRLTEAFF.

DNA of the CDR3: TGTGCCAGCAGGGGGGGGATCGGTCTCAATGAGCAGTTCTTC. Protein product: CASRGGIGLNEQFF. V and J are TRBV6-5 and TRBJ2-1, with 7 bases lining up with TRBD2. This CDR3 has 14 residues. Trimming at V came to 6 bases and at J to 6 bases, leaving 8 bases not matched to a gene. Germline lookup yields CDR1 MNHEY and CDR2 SVGAGI.

This chain joins TRBV15 and TRBJ2-2; D is perhaps TRBD1 (6 bases). This CDR3 comprises 14 residues. CDR1 and CDR2 (germline): LNHNV, YYDKDF (reference sequence). V was pared by 1 base and J by 3 bases, with 6 bases between. The CDR3 DNA is TGTGCCACCAGCAGAGGGACAGACACCGGGGAGCTGTTTTTT. Protein sequence: CATSRGTDTGELFF.

V and J are TRBV6-5 and TRBJ1-1; 11 nucleotides agree with TRBD1. Germline trimming cut 6 bases from V and 4 bases from J; bases unmatched to any gene: 7. Germline loops: CDR1 MNHEY, CDR2 SVGAGI. The CDR3 runs 15 residues. The CDR3 protein is CASRSGTGGTTEAFF. The CDR3 bases are TGTGCCAGCAGGTCCGGGACAGGGGGGACCACTGAAGCTTTCTTT.

The chain employs TRBV27 and TRBJ2-2; D remains unclear. The V and J ends lost 8 bases and 5 bases respectively, with 15 bases between them. The CDR3 spans 14 residues. From germline, CDR1 is MNHEY and CDR2 SMNVEV (reference sequence). The CDR3 reads CASCQTLGTGELFF. Written as DNA, the CDR3 is TGTGCCAGCTGCCAGACCCTTGGGACCGGGGAGCTGTTTTTT.

This clone was counted a few times. The chain employs TRBV20-1 and TRBJ1-2; D is possibly TRBD1 (5 bases). This CDR3 comprises 13 residues. Germline V gene lookup returns CDR1 DFQATT and CDR2 SNEGSKA (reference sequence). Between the trimmed V and J ends, which lost 3 bases and 0 bases, there was a span of 8 bases. CDR3 protein: CSASGTANYGYTF. In nucleotides, the CDR3 is TGCAGTGCTAGTGGGACGGCTAACTATGGCTACACCTTC.

The sample holds one count of this clone. DNA of the CDR3: TGTGCCAGCAGCTGGGGACTAAGCACAGATACGCAGTATTTT. Translated: CASSWGLSTDTQYF. This rearrangement joins TRBV5-6 to TRBJ2-3; 7 nucleotides align to TRBD2. V trimming: 3 bases; J trimming: 0 bases; junction bases outside the gene matches: 1. This CDR3 is 14 amino acids long. Germline loops: CDR1 SGHDT, CDR2 YYEEEE.

The chain has TRBV6-4 and TRBJ1-2; possibly TRBD1 for D (5 bases). Germline V lookup: CDR1 MRHNA, CDR2 SNTAGT. With 2 bases removed from V and 5 bases from J, the gap between germline ends came to 18 bases. The CDR3 is made up of 16 amino acids. The CDR3: CASSDRGLMGLYGYTF. CDR3 DNA sequence: TGTGCCAGCAGTGACAGGGGCCTTATGGGGTTATATGGCTACACCTTC.

The CDR3 DNA follows: TGCAGTGCTAGTGCGGGTCAGAAGAATCAGCCCCAGCATTTT. Its translation: CSASAGQKNQPQHF. The rearrangement uses TRBV20-1 and TRBJ1-5; D uncertain. In germline, CDR1 is DFQATT, CDR2 SNEGSKA (reference sequence). V was cut by 3 bases and J by 4 bases, with 13 bases left in between. This CDR3 contains 14 residues.

V usage is TRBV5-4 and J usage is TRBJ1-1; TRBD1 aligns across 8 bases. Trimming cost V 2 bases and J 5 bases; bases outside gene matches: 11. The germline gives CDR1 SGHNT, CDR2 YYREEE (reference sequence). The CDR3 is 16 residues long. The chain's CDR3 is CASSLISTGVWTEAFF. The CDR3 DNA reads as TGTGCCAGCAGCTTAATTTCGACAGGGGTGTGGACTGAAGCTTTCTTT.